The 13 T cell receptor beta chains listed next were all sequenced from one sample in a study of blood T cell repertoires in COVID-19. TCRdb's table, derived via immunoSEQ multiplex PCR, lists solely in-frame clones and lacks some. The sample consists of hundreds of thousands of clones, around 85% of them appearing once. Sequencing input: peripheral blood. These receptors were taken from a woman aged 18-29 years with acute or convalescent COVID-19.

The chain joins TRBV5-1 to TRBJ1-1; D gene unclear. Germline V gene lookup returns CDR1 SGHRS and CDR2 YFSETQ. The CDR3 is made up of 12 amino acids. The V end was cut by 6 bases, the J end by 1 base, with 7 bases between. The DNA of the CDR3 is TGCGCCAGCACCCCGGGGAACACTGAAGCTTTCTTT. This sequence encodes CASTPGNTEAFF. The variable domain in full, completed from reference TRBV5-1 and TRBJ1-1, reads KAGVTQTPRYLIKTRGQQVTLSCSPISGHRSVSWYQQTPGQGLQFLFEYFSETQRNKGNFPGRFSGRQFSNSRSEMNVSTLELGDSALYLCASTPGNTEAFFGQGTRLTVV.

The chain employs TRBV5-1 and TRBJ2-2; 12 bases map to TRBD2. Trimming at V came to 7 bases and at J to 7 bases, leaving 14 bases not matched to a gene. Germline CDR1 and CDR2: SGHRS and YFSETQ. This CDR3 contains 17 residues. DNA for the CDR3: TGCGCCAGCCAGCTCAAAAGGACTAGCGGGAAAGTCGGGGAGCTGTTTTTT. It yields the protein CASQLKRTSGKVGELFF.

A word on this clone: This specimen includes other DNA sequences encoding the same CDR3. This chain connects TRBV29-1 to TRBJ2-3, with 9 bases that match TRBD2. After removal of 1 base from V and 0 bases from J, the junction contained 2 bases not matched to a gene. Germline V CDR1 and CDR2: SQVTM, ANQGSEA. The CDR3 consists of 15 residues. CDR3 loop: CSVEGLAGSTDTQYF. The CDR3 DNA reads TGCAGCGTTGAAGGGCTAGCGGGAAGCACAGATACGCAGTATTTT.

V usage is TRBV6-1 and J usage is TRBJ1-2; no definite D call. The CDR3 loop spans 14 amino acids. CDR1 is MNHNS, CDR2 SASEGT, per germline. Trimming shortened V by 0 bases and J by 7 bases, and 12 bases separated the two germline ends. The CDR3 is CASSEAGTGGGYTF. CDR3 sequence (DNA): TGTGCCAGCAGTGAAGCAGGTACTGGCGGTGGCTACACCTTC.

CDR3 loop: CASGPSQGPEQYF. CDR3 nucleotides: TGTGCCAGCGGCCCGTCACAGGGGCCCGAGCAGTACTTC. The chain recombines TRBV7-9 with TRBJ2-7; 7 bases fit TRBD1. This CDR3 spans 13 amino acids. Germline CDR1 and CDR2: SEHNR and FQNEAQ (reference sequence). With 8 bases clipped from V and 6 bases from J, the junction kept 10 bases outside the gene matches.

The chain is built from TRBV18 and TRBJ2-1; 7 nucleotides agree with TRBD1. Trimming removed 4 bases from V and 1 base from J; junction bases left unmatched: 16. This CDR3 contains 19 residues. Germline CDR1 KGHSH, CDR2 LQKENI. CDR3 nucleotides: TGTGCCAGCTCACTAAGGGGGCAAAGCCAGGGCGATTCCTACAATGAGCAGTTCTTC. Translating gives CASSLRGQSQGDSYNEQFF.

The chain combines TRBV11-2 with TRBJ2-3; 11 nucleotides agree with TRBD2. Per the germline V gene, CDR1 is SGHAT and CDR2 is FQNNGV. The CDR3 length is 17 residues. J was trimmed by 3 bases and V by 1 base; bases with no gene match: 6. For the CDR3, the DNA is TGTGCCAGCAGCTTAGGGTTCGCTAGCGGGAGGACAGATACGCAGTATTTT. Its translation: CASSLGFASGRTDTQYF. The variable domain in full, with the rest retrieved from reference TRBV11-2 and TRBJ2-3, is EAGVAQSPRYKIIEKRQSVAFWCNPISGHATLYWYQQILGQGPKLLIQFQNNGVVDDSQLPKDRFSAERLKGVDSTLKIQPAKLEDSAVYLCASSLGFASGRTDTQYFGPGTRLTVL.

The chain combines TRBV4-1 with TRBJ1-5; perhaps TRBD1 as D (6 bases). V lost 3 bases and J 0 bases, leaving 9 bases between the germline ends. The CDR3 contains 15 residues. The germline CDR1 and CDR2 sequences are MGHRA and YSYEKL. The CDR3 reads CASSQDSNSNQPQHF. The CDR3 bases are TGCGCCAGCAGCCAGGACAGCAATAGCAATCAGCCCCAGCATTTT.

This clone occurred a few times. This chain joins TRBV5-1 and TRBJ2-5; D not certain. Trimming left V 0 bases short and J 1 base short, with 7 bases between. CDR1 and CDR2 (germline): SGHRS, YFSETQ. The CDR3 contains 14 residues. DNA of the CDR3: TGCGCCAGCAGCTTGGCCGGGTTCCAAGAGACCCAGTACTTC. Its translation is CASSLAGFQETQYF.

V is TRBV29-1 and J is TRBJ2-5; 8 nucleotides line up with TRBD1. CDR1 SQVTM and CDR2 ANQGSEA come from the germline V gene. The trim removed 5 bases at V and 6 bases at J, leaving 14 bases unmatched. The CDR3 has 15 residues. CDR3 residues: CSVRSPGTGPQTQYF. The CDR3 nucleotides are TGCAGCGTTCGCTCACCCGGGACAGGCCCGCAGACCCAGTACTTC.

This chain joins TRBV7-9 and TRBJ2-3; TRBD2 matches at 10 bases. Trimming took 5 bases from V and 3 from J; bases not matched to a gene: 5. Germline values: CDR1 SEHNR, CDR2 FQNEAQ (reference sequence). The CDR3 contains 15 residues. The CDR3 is CASSLGTSETDTQYF. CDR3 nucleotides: TGTGCCAGCAGCCTCGGGACTAGCGAGACAGATACGCAGTATTTT.

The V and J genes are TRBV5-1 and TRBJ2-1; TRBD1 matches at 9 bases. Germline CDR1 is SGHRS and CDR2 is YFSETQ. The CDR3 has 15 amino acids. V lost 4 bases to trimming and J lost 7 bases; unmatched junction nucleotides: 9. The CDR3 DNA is TGCGCCAGCAGCCCCGGGACAGGGATGCGGAATGAGCAGTTCTTC. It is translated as CASSPGTGMRNEQFF.

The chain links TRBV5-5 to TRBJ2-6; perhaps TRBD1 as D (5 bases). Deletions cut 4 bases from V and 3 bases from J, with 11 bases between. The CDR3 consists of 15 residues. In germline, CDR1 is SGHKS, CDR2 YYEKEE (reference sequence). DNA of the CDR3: TGTGCCAGCAGCAAACAGGCTGGTGGGGCCAACGTCCTGACTTTC. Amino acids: CASSKQAGGANVLTF.